What follows describes a single T cell receptor beta chain. A sample-barcoded 5' primer and a J-beta primer mix were used in a second PCR of roughly 7 to 11 cycles. A single record per CDR3 protein comes from TCRdb applying MiXCR to the 5' RACE reads. Here the sample spans roughly 1.4 million distinct CDR3 sequences, roughly 59% being singletons. These data originate in a study of blood T cells in healthy people across ages. The germline V gene encodes CDR1 LGHNA and CDR2 YSLEER. This CDR3 contains 15 residues. V was pared by 5 bases and J by 6 bases, with 7 bases of the junction left unmatched. Sequenced input: blood. The chain combines TRBV4-3 with TRBJ2-2; TRBD1 agrees at 9 bases. The TCR originated in a man between 18 and 29 years old in good health. CDR3 region: CASSDQQGAAGELFF. CDR3 coding DNA: TGCGCCAGCAGCGACCAACAGGGGGCCGCCGGGGAGCTGTTTTTT.